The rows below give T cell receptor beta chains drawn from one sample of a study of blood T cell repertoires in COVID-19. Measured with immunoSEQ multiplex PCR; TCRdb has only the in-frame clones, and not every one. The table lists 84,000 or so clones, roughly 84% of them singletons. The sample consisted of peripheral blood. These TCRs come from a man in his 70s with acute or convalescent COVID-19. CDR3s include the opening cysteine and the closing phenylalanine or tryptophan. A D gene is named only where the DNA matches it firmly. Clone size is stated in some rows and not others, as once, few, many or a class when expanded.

CASSMGSGGADTQYF | TGTGCCAGTAGTATGGGCTCAGGAGGCGCAGATACGCAGTATTTT | NA | TRBJ2-3 | TRBV19 | NA
CAIRSFVGPRGNSPLHF | TGTGCCATCAGGTCCTTCGTGGGGCCAAGGGGTAATTCACCCCTCCACTTT | NA | TRBJ1-6 | TRBV10-3 | NA
CASSLWSLTLLGGEQYF | TGTGCCAGCAGCTTATGGAGTTTAACCTTACTCGGCGGTGAGCAGTACTTC | NA | TRBJ2-7 | TRBV7-9 | once
CATSRGQSTNEKLFF | TGTGCCACCAGTAGGGGACAATCAACTAATGAAAAACTGTTTTTT | NA | TRBJ1-4 | TRBV6-5 | NA
CASSISGGIQYF | TGCGCCAGCAGCATTTCAGGGGGCATTCAGTACTTC | TRBD1 | TRBJ2-4 | TRBV10-2 | NA
CASSPGTSGGAKETQYF | TGTGCCAGCAGCCCTGGGACTAGCGGGGGGGCGAAAGAGACCCAGTACTTC | TRBD2 | TRBJ2-5 | TRBV3-1/TRBV3-2 | NA
CASSLLASGELFF | TGTGCCAGCAGTCTACTAGCGTCCGGGGAGCTGTTTTTT | TRBD2 | TRBJ2-2 | TRBV6-2/TRBV6-3 | NA
CASSQGTQGLAKNIQYF | TGTGCCAGCAGCCAAGGGACACAGGGCCTAGCCAAAAACATTCAGTACTTC | NA | TRBJ2-4 | TRBV4-2 | NA
CASSPGGGTNEQFF | TGTGCCAGCAGCCCAGGCGGGGGGACCAATGAGCAGTTCTTC | TRBD2 | TRBJ2-1 | TRBV3-1/TRBV3-2 | few
CASSETSGGDEQYF | TGTGCCAGCAGTGAGACTAGCGGGGGGGACGAGCAGTACTTC | TRBD2 | TRBJ2-7 | TRBV2 | NA
CASSQGLSDRNEYF | TGTGCCAGCAGCCAAGGATTGTCCGACAGAAATGAGTACTTC | NA | TRBJ2-5 | TRBV3-1/TRBV3-2 | once
CASSVRRQGINQPQHF | TGTGCCAGCAGCGTTAGACGACAGGGGATAAATCAGCCCCAGCATTTT | TRBD1 | TRBJ1-5 | TRBV7-2 | NA
CASRPNLVSKNIQYF | TGCGCCAGCAGACCCAACTTGGTTTCCAAAAACATTCAGTACTTC | NA | TRBJ2-4 | TRBV4-1 | many
CASILGTGHQPQHF | TGTGCCAGCATATTAGGGACAGGCCATCAGCCCCAGCATTTT | TRBD1 | TRBJ1-5 | TRBV28 | few
CASSQNLLGVEQFF | TGTGCCAGCAGCCAGAACCTCTTAGGAGTTGAGCAGTTCTTC | NA | TRBJ2-1 | TRBV3-1/TRBV3-2 | NA
CARTGDFKNYDTEAFF | TGTGCCAGAACCGGGGATTTCAAAAATTATGACACTGAAGCTTTCTTT | NA | TRBJ1-1 | TRBV19 | NA
CASSHDQLAVTDTQYF | TGTGCCAGCAGCCACGACCAACTAGCGGTCACAGATACGCAGTATTTT | TRBD2 | TRBJ2-3 | TRBV3-1/TRBV3-2 | NA
CASSQDRGLNEQFF | TGTGCCAGCAGCCAAGACAGGGGATTAAATGAGCAGTTCTTC | NA | TRBJ2-1 | TRBV3-1/TRBV3-2 | NA
CASSNRDRYTDEQFF | TGTGCCAGCAGCAACCGGGACAGGTATACAGATGAGCAGTTCTTC | TRBD1 | TRBJ2-1 | TRBV9 | few